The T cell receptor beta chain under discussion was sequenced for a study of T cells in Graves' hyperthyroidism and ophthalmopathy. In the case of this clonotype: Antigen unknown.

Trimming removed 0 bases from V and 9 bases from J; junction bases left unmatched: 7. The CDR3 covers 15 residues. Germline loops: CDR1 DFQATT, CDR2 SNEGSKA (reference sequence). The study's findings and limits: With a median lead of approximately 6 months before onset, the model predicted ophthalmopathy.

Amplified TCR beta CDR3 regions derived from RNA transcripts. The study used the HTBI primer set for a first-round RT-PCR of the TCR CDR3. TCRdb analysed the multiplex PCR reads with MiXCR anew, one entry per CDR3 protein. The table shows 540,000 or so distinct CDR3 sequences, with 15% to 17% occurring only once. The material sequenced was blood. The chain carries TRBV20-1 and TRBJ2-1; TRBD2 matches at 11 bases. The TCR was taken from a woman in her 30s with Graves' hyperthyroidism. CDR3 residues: CSARDLVGTSGEQFF. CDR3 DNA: TGCAGTGCTAGAGATCTTGTAGGGACTAGCGGTGAGCAGTTCTTC.